This record covers a single TCR beta chain. These data come from a study of control samples from healthy donors and cancer patients. Profiling relied on immunoSEQ multiplex PCR, and the TCRdb table lists in-frame clones only, not all of them. Here the sample spans more than 120,000 clones, around 92% being singletons. CDR1 and CDR2 (germline): SGHVS, FNYEAQ. The CDR3 is 13 residues long. V was shortened by 7 bases and J by 0 bases, with 6 bases between the two germline ends. This chain joins TRBV7-6 and TRBJ1-4; perhaps TRBD1 as D (5 bases). Sequencing was performed on blood. This receptor was taken from a man aged 25-45 years in good health. The CDR3 here is CASKQATNEKLFF. CDR3 bases: TGTGCCAGCAAACAGGCAACTAATGAAAAACTGTTTTTT.